The rows below give T cell receptor beta chains drawn from one sample of a study of blood T cell repertoires in COVID-19. Some clones are missing from TCRdb's copy, which holds only in-frame ones; the method was immunoSEQ multiplex PCR. The top ten hold about 3.9% of the sample, which has under 55,000 clones, more than 75% seen once. Sequenced input: peripheral blood. Receptors were obtained from a human donor in a cohort sampled during active COVID-19. The CDR3 runs from the conserved cysteine through the conserved F or W. D genes are given only for firm matches. Not all rows give a size; the values are once, few, many and, for expanded clones, a class.

TRBJ2-7 | . | TRBV5-4 | TRBD2 | TGTGCCATGGAAACTAGCGGTTCTACCTACGAGCAGTACTTC | CAMETSGSTYEQYF
TRBJ2-5 | . | TRBV28 | TRBD2 | TGTGCCAGCAGTGGAGGGACCGGTGCGGGAGGCCGGGAGACCCAGTACTTC | CASSGGTGAGGRETQYF
TRBJ1-3 | . | TRBV28 | . | TGTGCCAGCAGTTTATGGCCCGGGGGAGGAAACACCATATATTTT | CASSLWPGGGNTIYF
TRBJ2-6 | once | TRBV4-1 | . | TGCGCCAGCAGCCAAGAAGTGGGGCCTGGGGCCAACGTCCTGACTTTC | CASSQEVGPGANVLTF
TRBJ1-4 | . | TRBV28 | . | TGTGCCAGCAGTTTAAGACAGCCCGTGCTGTTTTTT | CASSLRQPVLFF
TRBJ2-1 | . | TRBV29-1 | . | TGCAGCGTTGATCTGCGGGAAACCTACAATGAGCAGTTCTTC | CSVDLRETYNEQFF
TRBJ2-1 | . | TRBV10-3 | TRBD2 | TGTGCCATCAGTGACTTCCCTCTAGCGGCCCAGAACAATGAGCAGTTCTTC | CAISDFPLAAQNNEQFF
TRBJ2-1 | . | TRBV5-4 | TRBD2 | TGTGCCAGCAGTTCTAGCGGCCGCTCCTACAATGAGCAGTTCTTC | CASSSSGRSYNEQFF
TRBJ2-2 | few | TRBV7-6 | TRBD1 | TGTGCCAGCAGCTTAGGACAGGGGATCACCGGGGAGCTGTTTTTT | CASSLGQGITGELFF
TRBJ1-5 | . | TRBV6-5 | . | TGTGCCAGCAGGCAGACTTATAGCAATCAGCCCCAGCATTTT | CASRQTYSNQPQHF
TRBJ2-7 | . | TRBV6-6 | TRBD2 | TGTGCCAGCACCTCTAGGGAGGGTCTCAACGAGCAGTACTTC | CASTSREGLNEQYF
TRBJ2-1 | . | TRBV3-1/TRBV3-2 | TRBD2 | TGTGCCAGCAGCCATAAAGGGACTAGCGGGGAGGGCTCCTACAATGAGCAGTTCTTC | CASSHKGTSGEGSYNEQFF
TRBJ2-7 | once | TRBV25-1 | TRBD2 | TGTGCCAGCAGTGAATACGGTAGCGGGAGAGATGGCTACGAGCAGTACTTC | CASSEYGSGRDGYEQYF
TRBJ1-1 | . | TRBV4-1 | TRBD1 | TGCGCCAGCAGCCGAGACAGGGGGAACACTGAAGCTTTCTTT | CASSRDRGNTEAFF
TRBJ2-7 | . | TRBV28 | . | TGTGCCAGCAGGTCGGGGGGCGAAACCTACGAGCAGTACTTC | CASRSGGETYEQYF
TRBJ2-2 | . | TRBV24-1 | . | TGTGCCACCAGTCCCCAGGGCTCCGGGGAGCTGTTTTTT | CATSPQGSGELFF
TRBJ2-7 | . | TRBV28 | TRBD2 | TGTGCCAGCAGTTCCCTAGCGGGTAGCTACGAGCAGTACTTC | CASSSLAGSYEQYF
TRBJ2-2 | . | TRBV11-3 | TRBD2 | TGTGCCAGCACCCTACTAGCGGGGACGAACACCGGGGAGCTGTTTTTT | CASTLLAGTNTGELFF
TRBJ2-1 | . | TRBV3-1/TRBV3-2 | . | TGTGCCAGCAGCCCAGTTGATAGGGAGTCCCAGATCGGGCAGTTCTTC | CASSPVDRESQIGQFF
TRBJ2-3 | . | TRBV4-2 | TRBD2 | TGTGCCAGCAGCCAAGAGGCTAGCGGCCTTTCTGGCACAGATACGCAGTATTTT | CASSQEASGLSGTDTQYF
TRBJ1-2 | . | TRBV19 | TRBD1 | TGTGCCAGTAGTGTAAGACAGGGGGCGGGAGGCTATGGCTACACCTTC | CASSVRQGAGGYGYTF
TRBJ2-2 | . | TRBV24-1 | . | TGTGCCACCAGTGATTTTCGGGGGGCGCGAACCGGGGAGCTGTTTTTT | CATSDFRGARTGELFF
TRBJ2-5 | . | TRBV24-1 | TRBD1 | TGTGCCACCAGTGATACCCGGGACAGGGGGCGAGAGACCCAGTACTTC | CATSDTRDRGRETQYF
TRBJ1-1 | . | TRBV7-9 | TRBD1 | TGTGCCAGCAGCTTAAACCAGGGGGCTTTTACTGAAGCTTTCTTT | CASSLNQGAFTEAFF
TRBJ2-7 | . | TRBV28 | TRBD1 | TGTGCCAGCAGTGCCTGGGACAGGGCCTACGAGCAGTACTTC | CASSAWDRAYEQYF
TRBJ2-7 | . | TRBV7-2 | . | TGTGCCAGCAGCTTCTTCCCCTACGAGCAGTACTTC | CASSFFPYEQYF
TRBJ1-2 | once | TRBV27 | TRBD1 | TGTGCCAGCATGGACAGGGACAGTTTTAACTATGGCTACACCTTC | CASMDRDSFNYGYTF
TRBJ2-5 | . | TRBV30 | TRBD1 | TGTGCCTGGAGTGTCACAGGGGGGACGACCCAGTACTTC | CAWSVTGGTTQYF
TRBJ1-2 | . | TRBV5-1 | . | TGCGCCAGCAGCTCTGACATCTATGGCTACACCTTC | CASSSDIYGYTF
TRBJ1-1 | . | TRBV12-3/TRBV12-4 | . | TGTGCCAGCAGTTTAGCGGCGAACACTGAAGCTTTCTTT | CASSLAANTEAFF
TRBJ1-2 | once | TRBV19 | . | TGTGCCAGTAGTAGCGGCAGGGGATGGAATGGCTACACCTTC | CASSSGRGWNGYTF
TRBJ1-2 | once | TRBV7-9 | TRBD1 | TGTGCCAGCAGCCAGCGCAATCCGGGACAGGAGGACGGCTACACCTTC | CASSQRNPGQEDGYTF
TRBJ2-7 | . | TRBV27 | TRBD1 | TGTGCCAGCAGTATTGGGACAGGGGGAGGAGAGCAGTACTTC | CASSIGTGGGEQYF
TRBJ2-2 | . | TRBV5-1 | . | TGCGCCAGCAGCGCGGTCGAGACCGGGGAGCTGTTTTTT | CASSAVETGELFF
TRBJ2-7 | once | TRBV7-9 | . | TGTGCCAGCAGCTTAGGAGGCAGCGGGTCGGGATTCTACGAGCAGTACTTC | CASSLGGSGSGFYEQYF
TRBJ2-2 | . | TRBV19 | . | TGTGCCAGTAGTATTCGACACCTAAACACCGGGGAGCTGTTTTTT | CASSIRHLNTGELFF
TRBJ2-5 | . | TRBV7-2 | . | TGTGCCAGCAGCTTAGATAGGGACTCACAAGGGACCCAGTACTTC | CASSLDRDSQGTQYF
TRBJ1-2 | . | TRBV15 | . | TGTGCCACCAGCAGAGTTTCAGGGCCCTATGGCTACACCTTC | CATSRVSGPYGYTF
TRBJ1-2 | . | TRBV3-1/TRBV3-2 | . | TGTGCCAGCAGCTCCTATTTTGGCTACACCTTC | CASSSYFGYTF
TRBJ2-7 | once | TRBV4-1 | TRBD2 | TGCGCCAGCAGCCAAGAAGGGGGGACTAGCGGGAGAGTGAGCCACGAGCAGTACTTC | CASSQEGGTSGRVSHEQYF
TRBJ2-2 | . | TRBV10-1 | TRBD2 | TGCGCCAGCAGGCCGGGAGGGTTCGAAGGGGAGCTGTTTTTT | CASRPGGFEGELFF
TRBJ2-1 | once | TRBV18 | . | TGTGCCAGCTCACCGGACAGGGAGGGTGAGCAGTTCTTC | CASSPDREGEQFF
TRBJ2-1 | . | TRBV3-1/TRBV3-2 | TRBD2 | TGTGCCAGCAGCCAAGTGGTGCTTTATCGAACTCCGGGACTAGTCTCCTACAATGAGCAGTTCTTC | CASSQVVLYRTPGLVSYNEQFF
TRBJ2-7 | . | TRBV19 | . | TGTGCCAGTAGTGCCTGGACATCGACGGCTTCCTACGAGCAGTACTTC | CASSAWTSTASYEQYF
TRBJ1-2 | . | TRBV19 | . | TGTGCCAGTAGTATCCGACAGGAGACTAACTATGGCTACACCTTC | CASSIRQETNYGYTF
TRBJ2-5 | . | TRBV30 | TRBD1 | TGTGCCGGAATAGACAGGGCAGGCGAGACCCAGTACTTC | CAGIDRAGETQYF
TRBJ1-4 | . | TRBV5-1 | . | TGCGCCAGCAGCCGACAATCAGGGGTGGCTAATGAAAAACTGTTTTTT | CASSRQSGVANEKLFF
TRBJ1-1 | . | TRBV7-9 | . | TGTGCCAGCAGCTTAGATCTCGGCAGGGCGAACACTGAAGCTTTCTTT | CASSLDLGRANTEAFF
TRBJ1-1 | once | TRBV29-1 | . | TGCAGCGTTGGATCGAGGGGGTCTGAAGCTTTCTTT | CSVGSRGSEAFF
TRBJ1-2 | . | TRBV19 | . | TGTGCCAGTAGTAAGGACTATAACTATGGCTACACCTTC | CASSKDYNYGYTF
TRBJ1-2 | . | TRBV5-1 | TRBD1 | TGCGCCAGCAGCTTGGAGGCAGGGGGCGACTATGGCTACACCTTC | CASSLEAGGDYGYTF
TRBJ2-6 | few | TRBV6-1 | TRBD1 | TGTGCCAGCAGTGTCTTTCGACAGGGAGCACCCTCTGGGGCCAACGTCCTGACTTTC | CASSVFRQGAPSGANVLTF
TRBJ2-5 | . | TRBV2 | TRBD1 | TGTGCCAGCACCGACTGGGGACAGGGGGGCGGGACCCAGTACTTC | CASTDWGQGGGTQYF
TRBJ2-7 | . | TRBV5-4 | TRBD2 | TGTGCCAGCAGCTTGACTAGCGGGCCCTACGAGCAGTACTTC | CASSLTSGPYEQYF
TRBJ1-1 | . | TRBV18 | TRBD1 | TGTGCCAGCTCACCACGGGGGACAGGGGACCGATTGGCTTTCTTT | CASSPRGTGDRLAFF
TRBJ1-1 | . | TRBV10-3 | TRBD1 | TGTGCCTCCAGTTACAGGGGCACTGAAGCTTTCTTT | CASSYRGTEAFF
TRBJ2-7 | . | TRBV10-3 | . | TGTGCCATCAGTGGCGCCGGGGGAGCGGCGAGGCAGTACTTC | CAISGAGGAARQYF
TRBJ2-5 | . | TRBV5-5 | TRBD1 | TGTGCCAGCAGCTTGGGAGGACAGGGGATCCAAGAGACCCAGTACTTC | CASSLGGQGIQETQYF
TRBJ1-6 | . | TRBV5-8 | TRBD1 | TGTGCCAGCAGCCCGACAGGGAACCTCCACTTT | CASSPTGNLHF
TRBJ2-1 | few | TRBV9 | TRBD1 | TGTGCCAGCAGCAAACGGACAGGGGGCTACAATGAGCAGTTCTTC | CASSKRTGGYNEQFF